This T cell receptor (beta chain) came from a study of T cells in Graves' hyperthyroidism and ophthalmopathy (dated by TCRdb to between 2018 and 2021). Regarding the research as a whole: Peripheral blood was collected at initial diagnosis, before any treatment. TCR V-J signatures able to tell the groups apart were searched for in a discovery cohort of some 97 patients, of whom 40 to 45 had Graves' ophthalmopathy and 55 to 60 had stable Graves' hyperthyroidism. Whether ophthalmopathy could be predicted prospectively was tested in an independent validation cohort made up of under 20 hyperthyroidism patients plus 17 patients who later progressed to ophthalmopathy. The roughly 91 discovery patients were randomly divided into training and test sets at a 7:3 ratio. In about six Graves' hyperthyroidism patients, the study also compared T-cell repertoires from thyroid tissue with T-cell repertoires from blood. After blood sampling, hyperthyroidism patients were treated with methimazole at a starting dose of 30 mg daily, and ophthalmopathy patients were treated with high-dose intravenous methylprednisolone. TCR Vbeta CDR3 sequencing of 120 to 150 peripheral blood samples (more than 40 ophthalmopathy, around 80 hyperthyroidism and approximately 17 progressor patients) is reported in the paper.

Results the study describes overall, beyond this receptor: Sample size was not statistically predetermined, and investigators were not blinded to group allocation. A 13 V-J signature model separated ophthalmopathy from stable hyperthyroidism, with approximately 87% sensitivity and roughly 81% specificity in cross-validation and 80%/75% in testing. Most expanded thyroid clonotypes (frequency above 0.001) were also detected in blood, a finding suggesting that blood repertoires may reflect thyroid immune responses. In validation, progression to ophthalmopathy was predicted by the model with more than 65% sensitivity and 72% to 85% specificity, a median of approximately 6.5 months before onset.

This clonotype was counted only a few times. Its antigen is still unknown. No much larger clone is present one base from it, and per-base qualities are unavailable. TCR beta CDR3 regions were amplified from RNA transcripts. The first round of RT-PCR for the TCR CDR3 was performed with the HTBI primer set and the Qiagen OneStep RT-PCR kit. Libraries were constructed in a second round of multiplex PCR, after which size selection and purification were carried out. Libraries were sequenced paired-end with 100 bp reads on an Illumina HiSeq2000. In the source study's methods: Raw data were processed with SOAPnuke, discarding reads with adapters, uncalled bases, mean Phred below 15, or no exact constant-primer or identifier match. High-quality paired reads were merged using COPE v1.2.5, and each unique nucleotide sequence was defined as a clonotype. MiTCR v1.1 was used to align the clonotypes against IMGT TRBV, TRBD and TRBJ reference segments. The analysis included only V-J combinations with a frequency above 0.0001, which together covered 99% to 99.2% of the repertoires. A TCS score was defined as the ratio of F50 (clonal expansion) to E x V (chaos), with BLOSUM62-based TCRdist applied between CDR3 peptides within each V-J. Welch's t-statistics and random forest reduced 514 V-J features to 13, which were used in a naive Bayes classifier (R e1071). Starting from the raw public reads, TCRdb applied fastp trimming at Q25, assembled clones with MiXCR and retained in-frame beta chains. Identical CDR3 protein sequences are pooled into one entry, listed with their most common genes and DNA. The authors' filters were not applied to this entry. For this sample the table gives fewer than 550,000 distinct CDR3 sequences, of which around a sixth were detected only once. Approximately 7.5% of the sample is in the top ten clones.

Measured from the cysteine to the phenylalanine, the CDR3 is 15 residues long. Just CDR3 DNA is preserved here, 45 bases in frame from base 1. CDR1 and CDR2 are drawn from the germline V gene (reference sequence): LNHDA, SQIVND. Trimming accounts for 4 bases at V and 4 bases at J, while the number of junction bases matched to no gene is 7. Graves' hyperthyroidism was defined as stable when no progression to ophthalmopathy occurred over 18 months of follow-up. Hyperthyroidism patients were aged 18 to 65 years and newly diagnosed, with disease duration of less than 2 months. Any patient with an uncontrolled infection, another autoimmune disease, pregnancy or lactation was excluded. Diagnoses were established on the basis of clinical symptoms, serum thyroxine and TRAb, thyroid ultrasound, and orbital computed tomography. PBMCs were separated from approximately 10 ml of fresh peripheral blood using Ficoll-Paque density gradient centrifugation. Total RNA was extracted using Trizol reagent, and RNA quality was assessed on an Agilent 2100 Bioanalyzer.

Sequencing was done on a sample of blood. This receptor was obtained from a woman younger than 35 with Graves' hyperthyroidism. This receptor chain uses TRBV19 and TRBJ2-5; TRBD1 aligns with 9 central bases. The CDR3 here reads CASSSGQGLPETQYF. The base sequence is TGTGCCAGTAGTAGCGGACAGGGGTTGCCAGAGACCCAGTACTTC.